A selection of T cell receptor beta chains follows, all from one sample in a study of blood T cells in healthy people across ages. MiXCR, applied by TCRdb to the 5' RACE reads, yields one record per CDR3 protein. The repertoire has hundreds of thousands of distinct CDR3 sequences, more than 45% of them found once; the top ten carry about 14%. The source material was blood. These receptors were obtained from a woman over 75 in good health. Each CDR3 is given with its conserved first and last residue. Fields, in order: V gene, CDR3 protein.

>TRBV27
CASSPRGGLTYNEQYF
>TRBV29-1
CSVGQGPGMNTEAFF
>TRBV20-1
CSAHSGRGETQYF
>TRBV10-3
CAISPGTSVDTDAQYF
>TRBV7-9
CASSFGTGVIDEQFF
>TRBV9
CASSEVGTSYNEQFF
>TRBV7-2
CASSPSKDSSYNEQFF
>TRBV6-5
CASSYSRTGGSYGYTF
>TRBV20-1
CSANRDTNSEAFF
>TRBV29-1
CSAGGQRQETQYF
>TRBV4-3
CASGQAYRGPTYEQYF
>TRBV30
CAWSELTGGPDTQYF
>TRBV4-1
CASSQEKTGVNTEAFF
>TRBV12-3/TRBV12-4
CASSFGSGAGGRDTQYF
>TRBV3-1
CASSQDRGLAPTDTQYF
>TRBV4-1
CASSQAGTGRFYEQFF
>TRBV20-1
CSARREEAFF
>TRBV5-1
CASSFQTSGRNEQFF
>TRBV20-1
CSASGQGPFSNQPQHF
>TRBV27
CASNLGTPTRTDTQYF
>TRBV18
CASSPPSGGRYNEQFF
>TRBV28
CASSPRDSWYYEQYF
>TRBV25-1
CASSVMGDYNEQFF
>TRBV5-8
CASRTIGTDTQYF
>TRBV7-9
CASSAWIGTGVTGELFF
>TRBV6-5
CASSSTIGELFF
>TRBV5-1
CASSPGLIYEQYF
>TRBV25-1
CASSDYFRGKDNEQFF
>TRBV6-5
CASSRVAGVGNEQFF
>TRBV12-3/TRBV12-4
CASSQKWGQYF
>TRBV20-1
CSVPGRGFTDTQYF
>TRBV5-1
CASSLGLWGLAGEQFF
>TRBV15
CATSREIRQGTTDTQYF
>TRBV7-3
CASSLTVGDGLNYGYTF
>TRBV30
CAWKKTGGWEKLFF
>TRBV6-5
CASSYSRGGGLNYGYTF
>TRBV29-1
CSVEFSMNQPQHF
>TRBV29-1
CSVEADTYEQYF